This TCR beta chain was identified during a study of blood T cell repertoires in COVID-19. The CDR3 is 13 residues long. The germline CDR1 and CDR2 sequences are SGHTS and YDEGEE. Between the trimmed V and J ends, which lost 4 bases and 11 bases, there was a span of 18 bases. This clone was detected only once. Authors' analysis steps: Scientists estimated how many nucleated cells there were by amplifying reference gene primers. TCRdb keeps only in-frame clones here, not all; method: immunoSEQ multiplex PCR. V, J and clone size derive from that table, while D and trimming were established from the DNA sequence. The data contain approximately 190,000 clones, about 88% of them seen just once; the ten biggest clones take up 6.2%.

The chain is built from TRBV5-8 and TRBJ1-1; a weak D match, TRBD1 (6 bases). The receptor comes from a woman aged 40 to 55 who had recovered from COVID-19. The sequenced material came from peripheral blood. The CDR3 protein is CASSPGTLTGAFF. CDR3 coding DNA: TGTGCCAGCAGCCCTGGGACGCTCACAGGGGCTTTCTTT.